This entry lists 15 T cell receptor beta chains sequenced from one sample in a study of cytomegalovirus exposure and HLA in healthy donors. 13 Jbeta primers and 60 Vbeta primers were used for the PCR. Measured with immunoSEQ multiplex PCR; TCRdb has only the in-frame clones, and not every one. The table includes around 180,000 clones, 70% to 85% detected once. Material: PBMCs. The receptors were sampled from a man aged 18 to 29 in good health and CMV-seronegative.

V and J are TRBV18 and TRBJ2-3; weak D call: TRBD1 (5 bases). Germline V gene lookup returns CDR1 KGHSH and CDR2 LQKENI. The CDR3 is 17 residues long. Trimming removed 2 bases at V and 6 bases at J, with 21 bases between. CDR3 protein: CASSPSLDTGLPDTQYF. The CDR3 DNA sequence: TGTGCCAGCTCACCATCCTTGGATACAGGCCTCCCGGATACGCAGTATTTT.

CDR3 nucleotide sequence: TGTGCCTCCACAGGGGAGATGGACTATGGCTACACCTTC. Translating it yields CASTGEMDYGYTF. The chain combines TRBV10-3 with TRBJ1-2; 7 bases align to TRBD1. CDR1 is ENHRY, CDR2 SYGVKD, per germline. J lost 3 bases, V lost 11 bases, and 9 bases had no gene match. There are 13 residues in the CDR3.

The table lists this clone with a few counts. This sequence joins TRBV7-2 and TRBJ1-3; no clear D. Germline-derived CDR1 and CDR2 are SGHTA and FQGNSA. Trimming took off 1 base at V and 0 bases at J, with 4 bases between the two ends. The CDR3 has 14 residues. CDR3 DNA: TGTGCCAGCAGCTTAGGTAGCTCTGGAAACACCATATATTTT. This translates into CASSLGSSGNTIYF.

The CDR3 DNA reads as TGCGCCAGCAGCCAAGTTGCCCCCGGGACTAGCGGGAGATTCGTCTCCTACAATGAGCAGTTCTTC. This sequence encodes CASSQVAPGTSGRFVSYNEQFF. The rearrangement joins TRBV4-1 to TRBJ2-1, with 14 positions matching TRBD2. This CDR3 has 22 amino acids. Germline lookup yields CDR1 MGHRA and CDR2 YSYEKL. J gave up 0 bases and V 1 base, and 14 bases lay outside the gene matches.

The rearrangement uses TRBV6-5 and TRBJ1-6; D is unclear. Germline loops: CDR1 MNHEY, CDR2 SVGAGI. With 2 bases removed from V and 10 bases from J, the gap between germline ends came to 15 bases. The CDR3 covers 15 residues. In DNA, the CDR3 is TGTGCCAGCAGTTACGGCGGGTCCAGTTGGTCACCCCTCCACTTT. It yields the protein CASSYGGSSWSPLHF.

The rearrangement links TRBV5-4 to TRBJ1-1; D unclear. Germline V gene data show CDR1 as SGHNT and CDR2 as YYREEE (reference sequence). V was trimmed by 3 bases and J by 0 bases, leaving 27 bases between them. This CDR3 contains 20 residues. Here the CDR3 reads CASSSGPGRFNNILNTEAFF. DNA of the CDR3: TGTGCCAGCAGCTCTGGGCCTGGTCGTTTTAACAATATATTGAACACTGAAGCTTTCTTT.

The chain couples TRBV29-1 to TRBJ2-3; D gene unclear. The CDR3 totals 12 residues. The V end lost 6 bases, the J end lost 2 bases, and 9 bases lay between the germline ends. Germline V gene data show CDR1 as SQVTM and CDR2 as ANQGSEA. In DNA form, the CDR3 reads TGCAGCGTGGGCCCCACCACAGATACGCAGTATTTT. This gives the protein CSVGPTTDTQYF.

V gene TRBV27 combines with J gene TRBJ1-3; D is possibly TRBD1 (6 bases). CDR1 is MNHEY, CDR2 SMNVEV, per germline (reference sequence). This CDR3 comprises 15 residues. The V end was cut by 5 bases, the J end by 8 bases, with 19 bases between. The CDR3 protein is CASSPGTGMVDTIYF. CDR3 nucleotides: TGTGCCAGCAGTCCCGGAACAGGGATGGTAGACACCATATATTTT.

The V gene is TRBV2, the J gene TRBJ2-1; TRBD1 aligns across 9 bases. V shed 2 bases and J 5 bases; nucleotides not matched to a gene: 1. The length of the CDR3 is 14 residues. In germline, CDR1 is SNHLY, CDR2 FYNNEI. The CDR3 DNA is TGTGCCAGCAGTGAAAGGGACAGGGACAATGAGCAGTTCTTC. Its protein is CASSERDRDNEQFF.

The DNA of the CDR3 is TGTGCCAGCAGCCCATTGTTAGGGGGTGGCTACACCTTC. Protein: CASSPLLGGGYTF. The V and J genes are TRBV28 and TRBJ1-2, with D tentatively TRBD1 (6 bases). Germline V CDR1 and CDR2: MDHEN, SYDVKM. The V and J ends lost 6 bases and 7 bases respectively, with 15 bases between them. The CDR3 covers 13 residues.

In DNA form, the CDR3 reads TGTGCTAGTGGTTTGGTGGGACAGGGTAATGAAAAACTGTTTTTT. Translated, it gives CASGLVGQGNEKLFF. V and J are TRBV12-5 and TRBJ1-4, with 9 bases lining up with TRBD1. Germline-derived CDR1 and CDR2 are LGHNT and FRNRAP. V lost 0 bases to trimming and J lost 4 bases; unmatched junction nucleotides: 0. The CDR3 is 15 residues long.

This clone has a handful of counts. This chain links TRBV2 with TRBJ1-1; D gene uncertain. The CDR3 consists of 14 residues. CDR1 and CDR2 from the germline V gene are SNHLY and FYNNEI. Trimming left V 1 base short and J 7 bases short, with 13 bases between. The CDR3 nucleotides read TGTGCCAGCAGTGAAGGTGCACCGAACGGTGAAGCTTTCTTT. Translating it yields CASSEGAPNGEAFF.

This chain links TRBV27 with TRBJ2-3, with TRBD2 matching 8 bases. The CDR3 totals 16 residues. Germline V gene lookup returns CDR1 MNHEY and CDR2 SMNVEV (reference sequence). Trimming at V came to 3 bases and at J to 6 bases, leaving 11 bases not matched to a gene. Here the CDR3 reads CASSFTASGPPDTQYF. The CDR3 bases are TGTGCCAGCAGTTTTACGGCTAGCGGGCCCCCGGATACGCAGTATTTT.

This sequence joins TRBV11-2 and TRBJ1-1, with 7 bases that match TRBD1. CDR3 length equals 13 residues. Trimming removed 4 bases from V and 7 bases from J; junction bases left unmatched: 6. Germline-derived CDR1 and CDR2 are SGHAT and FQNNGV. CDR3 bases: TGTGCCAGCAGCTGGACCAGGGGGGTTGAAGCTTTCTTT. Residues: CASSWTRGVEAFF.

J is TRBJ2-3 and V is TRBV25-1; 7 bases match TRBD2. The CDR3 is 14 amino acids. J gave up 0 bases and V 7 bases, and 4 bases lay outside the gene matches. Germline values: CDR1 MGHDK, CDR2 SYGVNS. The CDR3 DNA reads TGTGCCAGCACCCCTAGCGGTAGCACAGATACGCAGTATTTT. Its protein is CASTPSGSTDTQYF.